The clone carrying this T cell receptor beta chain appeared a few times. This CDR3 is 12 amino acids long. Germline values: CDR1 ENHRY, CDR2 SYGVKD. V lost 10 bases to trimming and J lost 8 bases, with 12 bases between them. These data come from a study of blood T cell repertoires in COVID-19. Study as a whole: PBMCs, B-cell-depleted T cells, or T cells provided the cDNA or gDNA that made up the material.

Original processing methods: Reference gene primer amplification in the assay estimated nucleated cell counts. The method was immunoSEQ multiplex PCR; TCRdb's version includes in-frame clones alone and lacks a portion of them. V, J and clone size derive from that table, while D and trimming were established from the DNA sequence. The table records a few hundred thousand clones, over 75% of them present only once. The chain has TRBV10-3 and TRBJ1-6, with D tentatively TRBD1 (5 bases). Sequencing was performed on peripheral blood. The TCR originated in a man aged 50 or older with acute or convalescent COVID-19. For the CDR3, the DNA is TGTGCCACTCAGGGAACCGATTCACCCCTCCACTTT. This translates into CATQGTDSPLHF.